The sample holds many counts of the clone carrying this T cell receptor beta chain. Its cognate antigen is unknown. This entry is derived from a study of T-cell memory formation after mild COVID-19. General study findings and limits: Later expanders leaned CD4+, whereas clones that contracted between day 15 and 85 were balanced CD4/CD8. Chiefly within CM and EM were the contracting CD4+ clones; CD8+ ones were within EMRA. In second-wave clones peaking day 37, SARS-CoV-2 specificity remained unconfirmed.

5'RACE, which relied on constant-segment primers, yielded TCR alpha and TCR beta cDNA libraries carrying sample barcodes and UMIs. TCRdb reprocessed the 5' RACE reads via MiXCR and lists one record per CDR3 protein. The top ten hold roughly 5.2% of the sample, which has 100,000 to 150,000 distinct CDR3 sequences, 15% to 20% seen once. The CDR3 is 17 residues long. Germline lookup yields CDR1 SGHAT and CDR2 FQNNGV. The V and J ends lost 5 bases and 4 bases, in that order; junction bases with no gene match: 13. The sample consisted of PBMCs or a T cell subset sorted from them (not recorded which). This chain uses TRBV11-2 with TRBJ2-1; 8 bases match TRBD2. The TCR comes from a man between 18 and 35 years old who had mild COVID-19 (a few samples of this study predate the infection). Cell type and time point are not known. The CDR3: CASSPGRGVQRYNEQFF. In DNA, the CDR3 is TGTGCCAGCAGCCCCGGGAGGGGCGTCCAGCGGTACAATGAGCAGTTCTTC.